Each of the 12 T cell receptor beta chains below was sequenced from the same sample in a study of blood T cell repertoires in COVID-19. Produced via immunoSEQ multiplex PCR; TCRdb's table is partial and in-frame only. The sample consists of 87,000 or so clones, 87% of them appearing once. Sequencing used peripheral blood. These receptors all come from a woman in her fifties or sixties with active or convalescent COVID-19.

The chain has TRBV10-3 and TRBJ1-5; tentatively, D is TRBD1 (5 bases). From germline, CDR1 is ENHRY and CDR2 SYGVKD. The V end was cut by 8 bases, the J end by 0 bases, with 11 bases between. The CDR3 length is 14 residues. CDR3 sequence (DNA): TGTGCCATCGCGGGGGTGAATAGCAATCAGCCCCAGCATTTT. Translating it yields CAIAGVNSNQPQHF.

This sequence joins TRBV10-3 and TRBJ1-4, with 11 nucleotides matching TRBD1. The V gene's germline CDR1 is ENHRY and CDR2 SYGVKD. This CDR3 region has 17 residues. V shed 10 bases, J shed 0 bases, and the junction held 10 bases outside the gene matches. CDR3 amino acids: CATLRDRGIATNEKLFF. The CDR3 DNA reads TGTGCCACCCTCCGGGACAGGGGGATCGCAACTAATGAAAAACTGTTTTTT.

This chain links TRBV7-2 with TRBJ2-1, with D unresolved. The CDR3 runs to 14 residues. V was clipped by 2 bases and J by 3 bases, with 8 bases between them. Germline loops: CDR1 SGHTA, CDR2 FQGNSA. The CDR3 DNA follows: TGTGCCAGCAGCTTAATCCACGGCTACAATGAGCAGTTCTTC. Protein product: CASSLIHGYNEQFF. The full variable domain, its missing parts supplied by reference TRBV7-2 and TRBJ2-1, is GAGVSQSPSNKVTEKGKDVELRCDPISGHTALYWYRQSLGQGLEFLIYFQGNSAPDKSGLPSDRFSAERTGGSVSTLTIQRTQQEDSAVYLCASSLIHGYNEQFFGPGTRLTVL.

This chain joins TRBV6-6 and TRBJ1-3; D gene uncertain. Germline CDR1 and CDR2: MNHNY and SVGAGI (reference sequence). The V gene lost 6 bases and the J gene lost 3 bases, with 6 bases spanning the gap. This CDR3 has 12 amino acids. CDR3 bases: TGTGCCAGCAGCCTAGGTGGAAACACCATATATTTT. Its protein product is CASSLGGNTIYF.

The V and J genes are TRBV5-6 and TRBJ2-3, with 7 positions matching TRBD1. This CDR3 is built from 17 residues. Germline values: CDR1 SGHDT, CDR2 YYEEEE. The trim removed 1 base at V and 2 bases at J, leaving 10 bases unmatched. The CDR3 DNA sequence: TGTGCCAGCAGCTTGAAGGGTGGAACAGGGGCCACAGATACGCAGTATTTT. This gives the protein CASSLKGGTGATDTQYF.

This clone came up once. This chain joins TRBV9 and TRBJ1-6, with 7 bases aligning to TRBD1. The CDR3 totals 17 residues. J was trimmed by 3 bases and V by 0 bases; bases with no gene match: 6. Per the germline V gene, CDR1 is SGDLS and CDR2 is YYNGEE. Written as DNA, the CDR3 is TGTGCCAGCAGCGTAGACCTCCGGGACAGCTATAATTCACCCCTCCACTTT. Its protein is CASSVDLRDSYNSPLHF.

The rearrangement joins TRBV27 to TRBJ1-5; perhaps TRBD1 as D (5 bases). The CDR3 extends over 15 amino acids. Germline CDR1 MNHEY, CDR2 SMNVEV (reference sequence). V shed 1 base and J shed 3 bases, with 10 bases lying between them. The CDR3 nucleotides read TGTGCCAGCAGTTTATTGGGGGGGTACAATCAGCCCCAGCATTTT. It translates to CASSLLGGYNQPQHF.

The chain couples TRBV5-1 to TRBJ2-2, with 7 bases aligning to TRBD1. Germline V CDR1 and CDR2: SGHRS, YFSETQ. The CDR3 is 14 residues long. V lost 1 base, J lost 5 bases, and 2 bases stayed unmatched. The CDR3: CASSLTTGTGELFF. The CDR3 bases are TGCGCCAGCAGCTTGACGACAGGGACCGGGGAGCTGTTTTTT.

The rearrangement uses TRBV7-2 and TRBJ1-3, with D perhaps matching TRBD1 (5 bases). This CDR3 is 16 amino acids long. The germline V gene encodes CDR1 SGHTA and CDR2 FQGNSA. Trimming removed 5 bases from V and 0 bases from J, with 14 bases in between. CDR3: CASSVSGTSSGNTIYF. Here the CDR3 DNA reads TGTGCCAGCAGCGTGTCAGGGACTAGCTCTGGAAACACCATATATTTT.

The rearrangement uses TRBV29-1 and TRBJ1-4; D is ambiguous. V was pared by 6 bases and J by 4 bases, with 3 bases between. The CDR3 is 10 amino acids. Germline lookup yields CDR1 SQVTM and CDR2 ANQGSEA. The CDR3 sequence is CSVYNEKLFF. The CDR3 nucleotides are TGCAGCGTCTATAATGAAAAACTGTTTTTT.

V gene TRBV10-3 combines with J gene TRBJ2-2; a possible D gene is TRBD1 (5 bases). V gave up 6 bases and J gave up 1 base, with 12 bases separating them. Germline-derived CDR1 and CDR2 are ENHRY and SYGVKD. The CDR3 consists of 15 residues. The CDR3 DNA is TGTGCCATCAGAACAGGAGCCCAGAACACCGGGGAGCTGTTTTTT. This sequence encodes CAIRTGAQNTGELFF.

This chain uses TRBV29-1 with TRBJ2-3; 13 nucleotides align to TRBD2. Per the germline V gene, CDR1 is SQVTM and CDR2 is ANQGSEA. The V segment lost 3 bases and the J segment 0 bases; nucleotides outside the gene matches: 6. The CDR3 is made up of 17 amino acids. The CDR3 region is CSVDILAGGTSTDTQYF. The CDR3 nucleotides are TGCAGCGTTGACATACTAGCGGGGGGGACTAGCACAGATACGCAGTATTTT.